The source of this T cell receptor (beta chain) is a study of OX40 agonist ivuxolimab in advanced cancers. About the investigation overall: Ivuxolimab, which targeted the costimulatory receptor OX40 (CD134), was an agonistic, fully human IgG2 monoclonal antibody. Intravenous ivuxolimab was administered to patients every 2 weeks at six dose levels: 0.01, 0.1, 0.3, 1.5, 3 and 10 mg/kg. Of the approximately 54 dose-escalation patients, hepatocellular carcinoma was present in 19, melanoma in roughly 15, renal cell carcinoma in 9 and head and neck cancer in 9. In the dose-escalation cohort, around four fifths of patients were male, and the mean age was approximately 60 years, with a range of roughly 20 to 80. Prior anti-PD-1, anti-PD-L1 or anti-CTLA-4 therapy was permitted, and checkpoint inhibitors had been received by 30% to 40% of dose-escalation patients. Partial responses occurred in three dose-escalation patients: two with cutaneous melanoma and one with hepatocellular carcinoma. The purpose of peripheral TCRbeta sequencing was to test whether ivuxolimab changed TCR sequence diversity and led to clonal T-cell expansion. The paper describes the monotherapy dose-escalation part (N of about 47 patients) of the phase I trial of ivuxolimab. General findings and caveats noted by the study authors: At doses from 0.1 to 3.0 mg/kg, clonal expansion was seen in both CD4+ and CD8+ blood T cells between baseline and week 6. After ivuxolimab, expanded clones were on average more numerous among CD8+ T cells than among CD4+ T cells. Low levels of normalized T-cell clonal expansion were also seen in some patients who did not respond. The antigen specificity of the peripheral T cells that underwent clonal expansion was not determined. In the 0.1-3.0 mg/kg groups, partial responders had among the lowest normalized peripheral clonal expansion, particularly in CD8+ T cells.

As to this clone: Its cognate antigen has yet to be identified. No base quality values were provided; no much bigger clone lies one nucleotide off.

Genomic DNA was isolated from the sorted cells so that the TCRbeta CDR3 region could be sequenced. TCRbeta CDR3 regions were sequenced using the immunoSEQ Assay. TCRdb limited this immuneACCESS table to in-frame rearrangements with V and J called. A share of clones is missing; checked studies link under half to unresolved V genes, and the rest is unexplained. In this sample the table shows 60,000 to 75,000 clones, under 90% of which occur a single time. The ten largest clones capture 6% to 7.5% of the sample. Its CDR3 holds 14 amino acids, cysteine through phenylalanine. Only the CDR3 portion is preserved as DNA: 42 bases, with reading frame beginning at the first base. V is reduced by 2 bases and J by 3 bases, leaving a spacing of 11 bases between them. According to the germline V gene, CDR1 reads SGHNT and CDR2 reads YENEEA. The trial excluded patients who had a history of autoimmune disease or were on systemic immunosuppression. Peripheral blood for TCR sequencing was collected from all dose cohorts at baseline, on cycle 4 day 1, and on cycle 7 day 1. Samples came from an open-label, multicenter, first-in-human phase I dose-escalation trial of ivuxolimab. Adults with locally advanced or metastatic melanoma, renal cell, hepatocellular, or head and neck squamous cell carcinoma were enrolled in the trial. Before TCR sequencing, CD4+ T cells and CD8+ T cells were sorted from peripheral blood as separate populations.

This specimen was CD4+ or CD8+ T cells sorted from blood, taken in a trial of the OX40 agonist ivuxolimab. The chain couples TRBV11-3 to TRBJ2-7; the D gene is not confidently resolved. This clonotype originated in an adult with an advanced solid tumor such as melanoma, head and neck, liver or kidney cancer. CDR3 region: CASSLPIGGYEQYF. At the DNA level, the sequence is TGTGCCAGCAGCTTACCCATCGGCGGCTACGAGCAGTACTTC.